This TCR beta chain is drawn from a study of blood T cell repertoires in COVID-19. Study-level background: From the United States, Italy and Spain came samples of acute and convalescent COVID-19. The cDNA or gDNA used as material had been derived from T cells, B-cell-depleted T cells, or PBMCs.

Source study methods: Amplification of reference gene primers was used by the study to estimate nucleated cell counts. Repertoires were generated with immunoSEQ multiplex PCR, while TCRdb's copy carries only in-frame clones and drops some. V and J calls and clone size are given by that table; D and trimming were obtained from the DNA. The sample carries 120,000 to 150,000 clones, about nine tenths recorded once. The sequence was obtained from a man between 45 and 60 years old who had recovered from COVID-19. Sequences were obtained from peripheral blood.

Here the CDR3 DNA reads TGTGCCAGCTCACCCAGGACGGGACAGGGCGGTGAAGCTTTCTTT. This encodes CASSPRTGQGGEAFF. The rearrangement uses TRBV18 and TRBJ1-1; TRBD1 agrees at 9 bases. J lost 7 bases, V lost 3 bases, and 9 bases had no gene match. Germline loops: CDR1 KGHSH, CDR2 LQKENI. There are 15 residues in the CDR3.